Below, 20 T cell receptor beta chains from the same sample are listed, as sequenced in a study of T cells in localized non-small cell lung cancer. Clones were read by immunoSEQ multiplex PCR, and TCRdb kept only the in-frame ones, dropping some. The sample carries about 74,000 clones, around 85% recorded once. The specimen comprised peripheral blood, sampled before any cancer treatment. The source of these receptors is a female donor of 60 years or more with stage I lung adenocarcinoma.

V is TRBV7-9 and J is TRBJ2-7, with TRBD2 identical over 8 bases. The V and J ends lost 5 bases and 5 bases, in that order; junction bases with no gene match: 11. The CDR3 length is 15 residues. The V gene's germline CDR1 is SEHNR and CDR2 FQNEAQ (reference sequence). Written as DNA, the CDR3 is TGTGCCAGCAGCCCACTCGGGGGGGGCGACCACGAGCAGTACTTC. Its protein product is CASSPLGGGDHEQYF.

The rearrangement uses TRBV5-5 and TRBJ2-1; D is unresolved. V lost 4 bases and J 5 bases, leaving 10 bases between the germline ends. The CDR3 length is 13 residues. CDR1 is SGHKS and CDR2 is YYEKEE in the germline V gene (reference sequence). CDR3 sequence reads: CASSADTHNEQFF. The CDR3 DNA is TGTGCCAGCAGCGCCGACACCCACAATGAGCAGTTCTTC.

The chain's CDR3 is CASTSLDYEQYF. The CDR3, as DNA: TGTGCCAGTACCTCCCTGGACTACGAGCAGTACTTC. The chain is built from TRBV19 and TRBJ2-7; no reliable D call. This CDR3 has 12 residues. From germline, CDR1 is LNHDA and CDR2 SQIVND (reference sequence). Trimming shortened V by 7 bases and J by 3 bases, and 10 bases separated the two germline ends.

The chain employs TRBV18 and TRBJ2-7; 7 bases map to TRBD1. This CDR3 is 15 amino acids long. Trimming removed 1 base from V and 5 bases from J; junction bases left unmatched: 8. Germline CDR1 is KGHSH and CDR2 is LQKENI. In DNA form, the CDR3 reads TGTGCCAGCTCACCACTGAGGGGGCGCGGGCACGAGCAGTACTTC. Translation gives CASSPLRGRGHEQYF.

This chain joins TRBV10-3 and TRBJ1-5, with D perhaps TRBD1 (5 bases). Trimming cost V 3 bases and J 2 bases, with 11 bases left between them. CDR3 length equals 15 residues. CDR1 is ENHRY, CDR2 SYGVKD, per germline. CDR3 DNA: TGTGCCATCAGTGACGGGGGGGTAGGCAATCAGCCCCAGCATTTT. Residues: CAISDGGVGNQPQHF.

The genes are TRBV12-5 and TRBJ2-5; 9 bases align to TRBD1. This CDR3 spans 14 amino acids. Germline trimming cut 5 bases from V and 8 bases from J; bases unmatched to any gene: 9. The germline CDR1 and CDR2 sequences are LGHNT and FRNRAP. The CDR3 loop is CASGTDLQGATQYF. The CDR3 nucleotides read TGTGCTAGTGGTACTGACCTACAGGGGGCCACCCAGTACTTC.

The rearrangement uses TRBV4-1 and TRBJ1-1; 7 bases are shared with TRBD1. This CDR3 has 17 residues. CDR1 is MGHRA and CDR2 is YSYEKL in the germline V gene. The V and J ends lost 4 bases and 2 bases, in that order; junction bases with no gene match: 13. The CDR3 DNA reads TGCGCCAGCAGCCCCGAAGGGGGCCGGACGATAAACACTGAAGCTTTCTTT. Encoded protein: CASSPEGGRTINTEAFF.

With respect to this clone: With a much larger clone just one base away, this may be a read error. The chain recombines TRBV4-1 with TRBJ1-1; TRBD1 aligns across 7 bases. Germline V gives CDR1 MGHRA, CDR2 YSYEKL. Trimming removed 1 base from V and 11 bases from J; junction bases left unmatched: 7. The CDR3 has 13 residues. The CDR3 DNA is TGCGCCAGCAGCCAAGTAGGGGGCAGATCGGCTTTCTTT. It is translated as CASSQVGGRSAFF.

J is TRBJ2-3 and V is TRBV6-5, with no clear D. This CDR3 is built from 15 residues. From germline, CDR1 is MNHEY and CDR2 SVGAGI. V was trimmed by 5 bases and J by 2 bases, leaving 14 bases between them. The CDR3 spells CASSNNGPDTDTQYF. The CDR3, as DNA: TGTGCCAGCAGTAATAACGGACCAGACACAGATACGCAGTATTTT.

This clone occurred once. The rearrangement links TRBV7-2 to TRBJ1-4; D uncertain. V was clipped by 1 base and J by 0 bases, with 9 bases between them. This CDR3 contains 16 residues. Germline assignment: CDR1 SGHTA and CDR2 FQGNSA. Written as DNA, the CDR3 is TGTGCCAGCAGCTTAGGGGTTAGTGCAACTAATGAAAAACTGTTTTTT. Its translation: CASSLGVSATNEKLFF.

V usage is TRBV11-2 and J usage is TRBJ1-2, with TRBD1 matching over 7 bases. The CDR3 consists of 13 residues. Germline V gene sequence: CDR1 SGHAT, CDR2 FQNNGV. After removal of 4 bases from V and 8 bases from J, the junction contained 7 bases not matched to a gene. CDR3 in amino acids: CASSYGQAGGYTF. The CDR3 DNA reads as TGTGCCAGCAGCTACGGACAGGCGGGGGGCTACACCTTC.

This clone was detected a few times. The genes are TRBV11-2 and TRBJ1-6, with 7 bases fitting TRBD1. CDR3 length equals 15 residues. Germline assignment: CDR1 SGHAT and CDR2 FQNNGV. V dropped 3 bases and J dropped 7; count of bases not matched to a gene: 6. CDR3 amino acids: CASSLKGAMNSPLHF. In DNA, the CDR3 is TGTGCCAGCAGCTTGAAGGGGGCCATGAATTCACCCCTCCACTTT.

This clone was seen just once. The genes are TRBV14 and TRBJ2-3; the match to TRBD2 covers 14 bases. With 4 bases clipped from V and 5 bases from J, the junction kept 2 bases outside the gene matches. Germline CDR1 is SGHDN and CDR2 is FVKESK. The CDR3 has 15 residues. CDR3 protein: CASSPGTSGRDTQYF. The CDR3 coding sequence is TGTGCCAGCAGCCCTGGGACTAGCGGGAGAGATACGCAGTATTTT.

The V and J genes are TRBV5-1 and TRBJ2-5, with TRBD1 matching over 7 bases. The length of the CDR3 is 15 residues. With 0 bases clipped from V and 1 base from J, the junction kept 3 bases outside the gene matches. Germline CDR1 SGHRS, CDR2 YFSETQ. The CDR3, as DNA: TGCGCCAGCAGCTTGGCTACAGGGGCCCAAGAGACCCAGTACTTC. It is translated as CASSLATGAQETQYF.

This chain's CDR3 is CASSRRTSSQETQYF. In DNA form, the CDR3 reads TGTGCCAGTAGTAGGCGGACTAGCAGTCAAGAGACCCAGTACTTC. The chain links TRBV19 to TRBJ2-5, with TRBD2 matching 8 bases. CDR1 is LNHDA, CDR2 SQIVND, per germline (reference sequence). The CDR3 sequence is 15 residues long. Germline trimming cut 4 bases from V and 2 bases from J; bases unmatched to any gene: 6.

The CDR3 region is CASSFPGLAGGAGELFF. The CDR3 DNA follows: TGTGCCAGCAGCTTTCCGGGACTAGCGGGGGGGGCCGGGGAGCTGTTTTTT. V gene TRBV7-6 combines with J gene TRBJ2-2; 16 nucleotides agree with TRBD2. The CDR3 contains 17 residues. CDR1 and CDR2 (germline): SGHVS, FNYEAQ. The V and J ends lost 3 bases and 6 bases, in that order; junction bases with no gene match: 4.

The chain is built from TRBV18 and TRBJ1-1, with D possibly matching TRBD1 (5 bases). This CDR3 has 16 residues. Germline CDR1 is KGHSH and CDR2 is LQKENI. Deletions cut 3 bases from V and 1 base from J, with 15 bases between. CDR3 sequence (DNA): TGTGCCAGCTCACCCTCGGGGGGAGCCAAGAACACTGAAGCTTTCTTT. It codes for CASSPSGGAKNTEAFF.

This chain's CDR3 is CASSAGLSGDTDTQYF. The CDR3 DNA reads TGTGCCAGCAGCGCCGGCCTTTCGGGGGACACAGATACGCAGTATTTT. The chain carries TRBV9 and TRBJ2-3, with D maybe TRBD2 (6 bases). The CDR3 loop spans 16 amino acids. Germline V gene lookup returns CDR1 SGDLS and CDR2 YYNGEE. The V gene lost 3 bases and the J gene lost 2 bases, with 16 bases spanning the gap.

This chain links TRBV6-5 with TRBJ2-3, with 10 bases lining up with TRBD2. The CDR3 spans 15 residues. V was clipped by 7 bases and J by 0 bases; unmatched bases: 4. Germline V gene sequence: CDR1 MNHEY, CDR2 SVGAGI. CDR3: CASNRLAGSTDTQYF. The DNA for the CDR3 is TGTGCCAGCAACAGACTAGCGGGCAGCACAGATACGCAGTATTTT.

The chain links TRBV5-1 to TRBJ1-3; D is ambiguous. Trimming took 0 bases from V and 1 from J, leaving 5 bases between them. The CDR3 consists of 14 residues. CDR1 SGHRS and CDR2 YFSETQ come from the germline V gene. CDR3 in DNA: TGCGCCAGCAGCTTGGAAGGGTCTGGAAACACCATATATTTT. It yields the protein CASSLEGSGNTIYF.